Shown below are 10 T cell receptor beta chains from a single sample sequenced in a study of blood T cell repertoires in COVID-19. Using immunoSEQ multiplex PCR, the repertoire was profiled, and TCRdb retains in-frame clones only, with some absent. Here the sample spans roughly 190,000 clones, around 80% being singletons. Sequencing was carried out using peripheral blood. The receptors originated from a man in his 60s with acute or convalescent COVID-19.

V usage is TRBV19 and J usage is TRBJ1-1, with 7 bases matching TRBD1. In germline, CDR1 is LNHDA, CDR2 SQIVND (reference sequence). There are 13 residues in the CDR3. The J segment lost 2 bases and the V segment lost 8 bases, leaving 5 bases of the junction unmatched. CDR3 nucleotide sequence: TGTGCCAGTCATCAGGGGGGAAACACTGAAGCTTTCTTT. Protein: CASHQGGNTEAFF. The full variable domain, in which reference TRBV19 and TRBJ1-1 provide the parts outside the CDR3, is DGGITQSPKYLFRKEGQNVTLSCEQNLNHDAMYWYRQDPGQGLRLIYYSQIVNDFQKGDIAEGYSVSREKKESFPLTVTSAQKNPTAFYLCASHQGGNTEAFFGQGTRLTVV.

This chain uses TRBV24-1 with TRBJ2-3; D is possibly TRBD2 (6 bases). CDR3 length equals 19 residues. The germline V gene has CDR1 KGHDR and CDR2 SFDVKD. V shed 4 bases and J shed 4 bases, with 26 bases lying between them. The CDR3 region has the DNA TGTGCCACCAGTGACCCCTTTGGTCGCGGGGTGGGGTCTCCAGATACGCAGTATTTT. Protein sequence: CATSDPFGRGVGSPDTQYF.

This chain uses TRBV7-9 with TRBJ1-1; no definite D call. The V end was cut by 1 base, the J end by 3 bases, with 9 bases between. The CDR3 runs to 14 residues. Germline CDR1 and CDR2: SEHNR and FQNEAQ (reference sequence). The CDR3 sequence is CASSLGLADTEAFF. The DNA for the CDR3 is TGTGCCAGCAGCTTAGGCCTGGCGGACACTGAAGCTTTCTTT.

As concerns this clone: A read error may produce the germline difference seen at one junction end. This chain links TRBV29-1 with TRBJ1-2, with D possibly matching TRBD1 (6 bases). Germline lookup yields CDR1 SQVTM and CDR2 ANQGSEA. CDR3 length equals 11 residues. For the CDR3, the DNA is TGCAGCGTGGGGGCCGACACGCCTAGCTCCTTC. Translated, it gives CSVGADTPSSF.

The rearrangement joins TRBV7-2 to TRBJ2-3; a weak D match, TRBD1 (5 bases). Trimming took off 5 bases at V and 3 bases at J, with 18 bases between the two ends. The length of the CDR3 is 16 residues. Per the germline V gene, CDR1 is SGHTA and CDR2 is FQGNSA. CDR3 protein: CASSPTPRATTDTQYF. The DNA for the CDR3 is TGTGCCAGCAGCCCAACGCCCAGGGCTACGACAGATACGCAGTATTTT.

The J gene is TRBJ2-7, the V gene TRBV27, with D perhaps TRBD1 (5 bases). Looked up from germline, CDR1 is MNHEY and CDR2 is SMNVEV (reference sequence). With 5 bases removed from V and 4 bases from J, the gap between germline ends came to 12 bases. This CDR3 region has 13 residues. The CDR3 loop reads CASSPLGVYEQYF. The CDR3 DNA is TGTGCCAGCAGTCCGCTAGGGGTGTACGAGCAGTACTTC.

The rearrangement joins TRBV3-1 (or the pseudogene TRBV3-2) to TRBJ1-1; D not resolved. The CDR3 is 14 residues long. The germline V and J ends were trimmed by 4 bases and 1 base, with 10 bases remaining between them. CDR1 LGHDT and CDR2 YNNKEL come from the germline V gene (reference sequence). The CDR3 loop is CASSPFGANTEAFF. In nucleotides, the CDR3 is TGTGCCAGCAGCCCTTTTGGAGCGAACACTGAAGCTTTCTTT.

V usage is TRBV20-1 and J usage is TRBJ1-2; tentative D call: TRBD1 (6 bases). V dropped 7 bases and J dropped 5 bases, with 11 bases sitting between them. CDR1 is DFQATT, CDR2 SNEGSKA, per germline (reference sequence). The length of the CDR3 is 11 residues. The CDR3 sequence is CSGGHPYGYTF. Written as DNA, the CDR3 is TGCAGTGGGGGACATCCATATGGCTACACCTTC.

V and J are TRBV28 and TRBJ1-1; weak D call: TRBD1 (5 bases). CDR3 length: 15 amino acids. V lost 1 base, J lost 5 bases, and 14 bases lay in between. The germline V gene has CDR1 MDHEN and CDR2 SYDVKM. CDR3 loop: CASSLSEKGWTEAFF. The CDR3, as DNA: TGTGCCAGCAGTTTATCGGAGAAGGGGTGGACTGAAGCTTTCTTT.

The V gene is TRBV7-2, the J gene TRBJ1-3; no clear D gene. The germline CDR1 and CDR2 sequences are SGHTA and FQGNSA. V was pared by 5 bases and J by 2 bases, with 16 bases between. The CDR3 is 16 amino acids. The CDR3 sequence is CASSPRAGKTGNTIYF. The CDR3 bases are TGTGCCAGCAGCCCCCGCGCGGGGAAGACTGGAAACACCATATATTTT.